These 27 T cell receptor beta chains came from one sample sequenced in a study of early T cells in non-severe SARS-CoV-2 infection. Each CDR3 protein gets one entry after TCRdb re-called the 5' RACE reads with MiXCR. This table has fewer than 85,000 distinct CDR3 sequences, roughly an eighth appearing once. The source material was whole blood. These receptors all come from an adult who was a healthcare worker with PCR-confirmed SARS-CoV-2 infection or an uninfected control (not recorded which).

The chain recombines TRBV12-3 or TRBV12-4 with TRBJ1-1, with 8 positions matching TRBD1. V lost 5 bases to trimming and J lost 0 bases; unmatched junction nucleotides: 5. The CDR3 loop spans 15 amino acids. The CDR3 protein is CASSRTGIMNTEAFF. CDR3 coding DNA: TGTGCCAGCAGTCGGACAGGGATCATGAACACTGAAGCTTTCTTT.

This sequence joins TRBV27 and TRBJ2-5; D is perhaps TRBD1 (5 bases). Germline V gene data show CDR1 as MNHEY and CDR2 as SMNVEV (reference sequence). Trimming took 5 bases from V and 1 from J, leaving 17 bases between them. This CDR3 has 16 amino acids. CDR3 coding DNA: TGTGCCAGCAGTACCCTAGGGGTCGGCCTCCAAGAGACCCAGTACTTC. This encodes CASSTLGVGLQETQYF.

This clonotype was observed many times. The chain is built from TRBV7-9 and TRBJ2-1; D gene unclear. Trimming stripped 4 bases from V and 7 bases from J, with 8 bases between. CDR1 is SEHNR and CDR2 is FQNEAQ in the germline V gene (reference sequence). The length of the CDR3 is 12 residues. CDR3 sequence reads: CASSSPGNEQFF. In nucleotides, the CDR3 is TGTGCCAGCAGCTCCCCCGGGAATGAGCAGTTCTTC. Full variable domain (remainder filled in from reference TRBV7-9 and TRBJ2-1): DTGVSQNPRHKITKRGQNVTFRCDPISEHNRLYWYRQTLGQGPEFLTYFQNEAQLEKSRLLSDRFSAERPKGSFSTLEIQRTEQGDSAMYLCASSSPGNEQFFGPGTRLTVL.

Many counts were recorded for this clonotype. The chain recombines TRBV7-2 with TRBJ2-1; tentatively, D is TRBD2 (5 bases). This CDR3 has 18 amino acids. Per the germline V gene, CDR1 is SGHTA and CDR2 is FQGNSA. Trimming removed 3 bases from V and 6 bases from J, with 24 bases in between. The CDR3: CASSLLPPRAMGSNEQFF. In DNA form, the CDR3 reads TGTGCCAGCAGCTTGCTACCTCCGAGGGCCATGGGAAGCAATGAGCAGTTCTTC.

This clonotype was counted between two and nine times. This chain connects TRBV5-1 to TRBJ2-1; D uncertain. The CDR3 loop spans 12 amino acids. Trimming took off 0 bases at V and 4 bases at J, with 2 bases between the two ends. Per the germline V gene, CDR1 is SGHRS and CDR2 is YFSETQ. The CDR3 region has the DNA TGCGCCAGCAGCTTGGTTTACAATGAGCAGTTCTTC. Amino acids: CASSLVYNEQFF. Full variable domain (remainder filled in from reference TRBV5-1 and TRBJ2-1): KAGVTQTPRYLIKTRGQQVTLSCSPISGHRSVSWYQQTPGQGLQFLFEYFSETQRNKGNFPGRFSGRQFSNSRSEMNVSTLELGDSALYLCASSLVYNEQFFGPGTRLTVL.

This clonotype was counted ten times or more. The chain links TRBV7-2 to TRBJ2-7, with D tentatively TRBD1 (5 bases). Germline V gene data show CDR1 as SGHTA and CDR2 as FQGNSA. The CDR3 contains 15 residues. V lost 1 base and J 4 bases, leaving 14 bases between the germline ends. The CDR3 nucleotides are TGTGCCAGCAGCTTAGAGGGCAGGGTGACTTACGAGCAGTACTTC. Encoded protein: CASSLEGRVTYEQYF.

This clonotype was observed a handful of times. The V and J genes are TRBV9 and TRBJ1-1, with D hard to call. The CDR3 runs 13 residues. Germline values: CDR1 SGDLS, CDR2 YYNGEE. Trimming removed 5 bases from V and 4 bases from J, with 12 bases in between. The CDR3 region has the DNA TGTGCCAGCAGTAGCGTCGGGAGCACTGAAGCTTTCTTT. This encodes CASSSVGSTEAFF. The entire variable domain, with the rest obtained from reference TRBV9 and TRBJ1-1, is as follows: DSGVTQTPKHLITATGQRVTLRCSPRSGDLSVYWYQQSLDQGLQFLIQYYNGEERAKGNILERFSAQQFPDLHSELNLSSLELGDSALYFCASSSVGSTEAFFGQGTRLTVV.

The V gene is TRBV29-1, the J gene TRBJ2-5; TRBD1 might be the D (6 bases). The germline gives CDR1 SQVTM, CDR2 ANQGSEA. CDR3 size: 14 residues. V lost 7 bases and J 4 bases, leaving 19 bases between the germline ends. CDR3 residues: CSAIPKDRIETQYF. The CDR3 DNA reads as TGCAGCGCCATCCCGAAGGACAGAATAGAGACCCAGTACTTC.

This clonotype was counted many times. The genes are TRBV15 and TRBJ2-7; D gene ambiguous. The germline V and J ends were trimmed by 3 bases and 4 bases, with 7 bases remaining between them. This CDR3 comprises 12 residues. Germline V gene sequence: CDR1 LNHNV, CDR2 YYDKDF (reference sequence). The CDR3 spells CATSSSGYEQYF. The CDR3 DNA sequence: TGTGCCACCAGCAGCTCAGGATACGAGCAGTACTTC.

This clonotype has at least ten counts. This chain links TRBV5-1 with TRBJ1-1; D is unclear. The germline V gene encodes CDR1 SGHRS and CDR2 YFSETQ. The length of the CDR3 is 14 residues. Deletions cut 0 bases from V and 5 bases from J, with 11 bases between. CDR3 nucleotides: TGCGCCAGCAGCTTGGAGGCGACGGGTACTGAAGCTTTCTTT. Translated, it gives CASSLEATGTEAFF.

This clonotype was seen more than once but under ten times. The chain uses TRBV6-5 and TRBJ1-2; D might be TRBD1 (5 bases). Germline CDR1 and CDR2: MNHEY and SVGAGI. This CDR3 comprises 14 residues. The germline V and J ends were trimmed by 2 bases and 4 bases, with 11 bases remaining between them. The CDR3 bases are TGTGCCAGCAGTTACGCAGGGTCTCGCTATGGCTACACCTTC. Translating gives CASSYAGSRYGYTF.

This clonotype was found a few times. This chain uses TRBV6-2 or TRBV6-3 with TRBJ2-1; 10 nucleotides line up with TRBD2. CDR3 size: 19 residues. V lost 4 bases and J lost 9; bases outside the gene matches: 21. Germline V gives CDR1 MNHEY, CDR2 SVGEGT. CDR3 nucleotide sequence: TGTGCCAGCAGTTTGGGTCCCCTCGGGCTAGCGGGGGTGTTGGGTGAGCAGTTCTTC. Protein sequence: CASSLGPLGLAGVLGEQFF.

The CDR3 is CASSQGLNPTDTQYF. In DNA form, the CDR3 reads TGTGCCAGCAGCCAAGGACTCAACCCCACAGATACGCAGTATTTT. J is TRBJ2-3 and V is TRBV3-1; D is undetermined. The CDR3 extends over 15 amino acids. The V gene lost 1 base and the J gene lost 2 bases, with 10 bases spanning the gap. The germline V gene has CDR1 LGHDT and CDR2 YNNKEL (reference sequence).

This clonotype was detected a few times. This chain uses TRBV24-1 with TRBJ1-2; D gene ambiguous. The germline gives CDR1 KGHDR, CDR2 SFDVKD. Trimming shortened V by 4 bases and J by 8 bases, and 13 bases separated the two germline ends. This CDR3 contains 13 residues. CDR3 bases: TGTGCCACCAGTGAGTCCGGCCGGGAGGGCTACACCTTC. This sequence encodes CATSESGREGYTF.

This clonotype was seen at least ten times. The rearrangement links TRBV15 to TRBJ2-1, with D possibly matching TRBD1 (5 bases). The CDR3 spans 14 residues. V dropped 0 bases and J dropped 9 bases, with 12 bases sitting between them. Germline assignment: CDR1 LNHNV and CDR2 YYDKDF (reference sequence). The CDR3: CATSRDQGRGEQFF. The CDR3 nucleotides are TGTGCCACCAGCAGAGATCAGGGTCGTGGTGAGCAGTTCTTC.

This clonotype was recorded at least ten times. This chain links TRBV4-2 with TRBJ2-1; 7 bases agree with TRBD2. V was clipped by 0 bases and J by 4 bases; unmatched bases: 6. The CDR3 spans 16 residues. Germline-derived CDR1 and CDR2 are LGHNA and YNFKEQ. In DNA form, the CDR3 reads TGTGCCAGCAGCCAAGACGGCGGGGGTCAGTACAATGAGCAGTTCTTC. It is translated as CASSQDGGGQYNEQFF.

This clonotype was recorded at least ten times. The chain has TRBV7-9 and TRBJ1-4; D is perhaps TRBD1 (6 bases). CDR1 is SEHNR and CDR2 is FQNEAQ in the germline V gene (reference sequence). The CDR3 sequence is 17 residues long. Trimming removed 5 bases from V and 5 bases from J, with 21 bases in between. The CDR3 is CASSPILLGTRNEKLFF. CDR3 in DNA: TGTGCCAGCAGCCCCATTCTTTTGGGGACACGAAATGAAAAACTGTTTTTT.

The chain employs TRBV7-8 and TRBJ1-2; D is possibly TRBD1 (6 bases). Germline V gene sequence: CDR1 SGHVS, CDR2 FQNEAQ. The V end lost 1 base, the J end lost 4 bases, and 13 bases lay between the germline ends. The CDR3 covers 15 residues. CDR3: CASSLVSGTSYGYTF. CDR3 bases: TGTGCCAGCAGCTTAGTGTCCGGGACAAGCTATGGCTACACCTTC. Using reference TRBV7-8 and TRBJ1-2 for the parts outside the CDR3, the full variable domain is GAGVSQSPRYKVAKRGQDVALRCDPISGHVSLFWYQQALGQGPEFLTYFQNEAQLDKSGLPSDRFFAERPEGSVSTLKIQRTQQEDSAVYLCASSLVSGTSYGYTFGSGTRLTVV.

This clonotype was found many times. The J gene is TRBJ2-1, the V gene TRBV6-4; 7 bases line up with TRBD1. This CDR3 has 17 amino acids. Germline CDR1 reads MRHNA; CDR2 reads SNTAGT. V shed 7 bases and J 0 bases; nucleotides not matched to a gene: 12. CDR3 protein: CASTRTGEASSYNEQFF. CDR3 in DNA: TGTGCCAGCACTAGGACAGGAGAGGCGAGCTCCTACAATGAGCAGTTCTTC.

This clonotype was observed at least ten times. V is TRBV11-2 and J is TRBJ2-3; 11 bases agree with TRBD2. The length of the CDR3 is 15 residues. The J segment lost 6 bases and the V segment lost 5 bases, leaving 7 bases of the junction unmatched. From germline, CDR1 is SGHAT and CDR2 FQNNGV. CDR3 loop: CASSRETSGVDTQYF. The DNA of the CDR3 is TGTGCCAGCAGCCGGGAGACTAGCGGGGTTGATACGCAGTATTTT. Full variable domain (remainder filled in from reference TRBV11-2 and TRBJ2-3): EAGVAQSPRYKIIEKRQSVAFWCNPISGHATLYWYQQILGQGPKLLIQFQNNGVVDDSQLPKDRFSAERLKGVDSTLKIQPAKLEDSAVYLCASSRETSGVDTQYFGPGTRLTVL.

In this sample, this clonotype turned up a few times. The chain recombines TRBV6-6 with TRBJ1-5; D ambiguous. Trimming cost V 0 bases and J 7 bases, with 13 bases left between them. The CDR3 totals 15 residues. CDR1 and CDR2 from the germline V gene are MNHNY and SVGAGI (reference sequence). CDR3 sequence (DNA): TGTGCCAGCAGTTACTCGATGGGAACGGAGCAGCCCCAGCATTTT. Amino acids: CASSYSMGTEQPQHF.

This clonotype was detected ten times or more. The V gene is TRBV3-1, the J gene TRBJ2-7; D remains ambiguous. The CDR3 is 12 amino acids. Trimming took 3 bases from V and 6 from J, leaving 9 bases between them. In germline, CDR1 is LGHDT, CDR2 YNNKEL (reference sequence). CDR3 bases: TGTGCCAGCAGCCACCTGGCTGCCGAGCAGTACTTC. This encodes CASSHLAAEQYF.

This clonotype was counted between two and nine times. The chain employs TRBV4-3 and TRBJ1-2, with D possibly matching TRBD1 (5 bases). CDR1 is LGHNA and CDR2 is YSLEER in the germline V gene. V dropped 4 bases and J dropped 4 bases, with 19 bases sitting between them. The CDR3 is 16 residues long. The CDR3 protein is CASSRTPVGGGYGYTF. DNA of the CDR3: TGCGCCAGCAGCCGAACCCCCGTCGGGGGAGGCTATGGCTACACCTTC.

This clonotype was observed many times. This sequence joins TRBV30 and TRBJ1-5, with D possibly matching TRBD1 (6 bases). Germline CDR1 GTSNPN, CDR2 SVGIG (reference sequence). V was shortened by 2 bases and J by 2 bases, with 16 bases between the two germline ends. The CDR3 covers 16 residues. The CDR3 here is CAWSRRGGRRNQPQHF. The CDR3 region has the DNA TGTGCCTGGAGTCGAAGGGGGGGGAGGCGCAATCAGCCCCAGCATTTT.

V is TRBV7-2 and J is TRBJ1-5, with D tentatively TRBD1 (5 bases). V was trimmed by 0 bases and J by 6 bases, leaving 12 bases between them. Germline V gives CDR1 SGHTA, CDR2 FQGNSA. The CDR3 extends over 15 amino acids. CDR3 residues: CASSLAGGSSQPQHF. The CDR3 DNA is TGTGCCAGCAGCTTAGCGGGGGGGTCTAGTCAGCCCCAGCATTTT.

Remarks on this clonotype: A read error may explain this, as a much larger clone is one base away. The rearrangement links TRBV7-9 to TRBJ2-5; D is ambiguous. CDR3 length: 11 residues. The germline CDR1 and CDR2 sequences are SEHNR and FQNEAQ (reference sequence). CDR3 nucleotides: TGTGTCAGCAGCCCGCCTGGGACCCAGTACTTC. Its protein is CVSSPPGTQYF. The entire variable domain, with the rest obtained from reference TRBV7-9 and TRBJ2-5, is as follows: DTGVSQNPRHKITKRGQNVTFRCDPISEHNRLYWYRQTLGQGPEFLTYFQNEAQLEKSRLLSDRFSAERPKGSFSTLEIQRTEQGDSAMYLCVSSPPGTQYFGPGTRLLVL.

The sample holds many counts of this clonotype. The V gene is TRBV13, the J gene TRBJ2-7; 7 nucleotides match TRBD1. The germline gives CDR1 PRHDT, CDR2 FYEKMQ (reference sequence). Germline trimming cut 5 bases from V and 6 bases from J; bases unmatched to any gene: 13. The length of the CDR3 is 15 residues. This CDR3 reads CASSPRSDRVGEQYF. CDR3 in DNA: TGTGCCAGCAGCCCCAGGTCCGACAGGGTGGGCGAGCAGTACTTC.